A selection of T cell receptor beta chains follows, all from one sample in a study of T-cell memory formation after mild COVID-19. TCRdb re-called the 5' RACE reads with MiXCR, one entry per CDR3 protein. The sample holds about 110,000 distinct CDR3 sequences, about a sixth seen once. The specimen was PBMCs or a T cell subset sorted from them (not recorded which). Every receptor here comes from an adult woman who had mild COVID-19 (a few samples of this study predate the infection). Cell type and time point are not known. Each CDR3 is given with its conserved first and last residue.

J,length,V,CDR3
TRBJ2-3,14,TRBV5-1,CASSYREGTDTQYF
TRBJ1-2,15,TRBV29-1,CSVGDIPGQDYGYTF
TRBJ2-7,14,TRBV2,CASIPSAGTYEQYF
TRBJ2-1,14,TRBV29-1,CSVRKDRAYNEQFF
TRBJ2-3,16,TRBV7-2,CASSLILAGLTDTQYF
TRBJ2-1,16,TRBV24-1,CASDRDRDYTYNEQFF
TRBJ2-7,13,TRBV7-9,CASSLGFEYEQYF
TRBJ1-2,16,TRBV6-1,CASSVLLGTGRDGYTF
TRBJ2-1,16,TRBV4-1,CASSQLSGGAYNEQFF
TRBJ2-3,15,TRBV28,CASSTRDEGTDTQYF
TRBJ2-1,12,TRBV9,CASSATRNEQFF
TRBJ2-1,12,TRBV29-1,CSVDPGFGEQFF
TRBJ2-7,10,TRBV6-6,CASSQAKQYF
TRBJ2-5,16,TRBV20-1,CSARVGASGGEETQYF
TRBJ2-1,16,TRBV6-5,CASSYSRRGDENEQFF
TRBJ2-5,14,TRBV29-1,CSVEPGQGRETQYF
TRBJ2-5,14,TRBV9,CASSVVGFSETQYF
TRBJ1-1,14,TRBV13,CASSFGPRDTEAFF
TRBJ2-7,13,TRBV7-9,CASSLPGAYEQYF
TRBJ2-1,12,TRBV12-3/TRBV12-4,CASIYSSGEQFF
TRBJ2-5,14,TRBV25-1,CASSGDSRRDAQYF
TRBJ2-1,12,TRBV5-8,CASLQGHNEQFF
TRBJ1-5,13,TRBV12-3/TRBV12-4,CASSLVPNRPQHF
TRBJ2-3,13,TRBV12-3/TRBV12-4,CASSTGAADTQYF
TRBJ2-5,10,TRBV25-1,CASSAGSQYF
TRBJ2-7,20,TRBV27,CASNPLPFSTGMLSSYEQYF
TRBJ2-1,15,TRBV7-9,CASSLAGGLGNEQFF
TRBJ1-2,13,TRBV4-1,CASSQPSIYGYTF
TRBJ2-1,17,TRBV18,CASSPGTVSIFYNEQFF
TRBJ1-4,16,TRBV20-1,CSARDGTVGPNEKLFF
TRBJ2-7,14,TRBV14,CASSQMTSGYEQYF
TRBJ2-7,13,TRBV10-3,CASRAPSSYEQYF